Listed here is a single T cell receptor beta chain. Looked up from germline, CDR1 is ENHRY and CDR2 is SYGVKD. V was shortened by 5 bases and J by 3 bases, with 5 bases between the two germline ends. The CDR3 runs to 11 residues. In the original workflow: The assay estimated nucleated cells by amplifying reference gene primers. The method was immunoSEQ multiplex PCR; TCRdb's version includes in-frame clones alone and lacks a portion of them. V, J and clone size derive from that table, while D and trimming were established from the DNA sequence. The sample contains over 90,000 clones, around nine tenths of which appear only once. The record originates from a study of blood T cell repertoires in COVID-19. Study-wide context: There were acute and convalescent COVID-19 samples, and they came from the United States, Italy and Spain.

Sequenced material: peripheral blood. This receptor was obtained from a woman aged 65 to 85 with acute or convalescent COVID-19. This chain connects TRBV10-3 to TRBJ2-7; D is unclear. This CDR3 is CAISSYYEQYF. CDR3 sequence (DNA): TGTGCCATCAGTTCTTACTACGAGCAGTACTTC.